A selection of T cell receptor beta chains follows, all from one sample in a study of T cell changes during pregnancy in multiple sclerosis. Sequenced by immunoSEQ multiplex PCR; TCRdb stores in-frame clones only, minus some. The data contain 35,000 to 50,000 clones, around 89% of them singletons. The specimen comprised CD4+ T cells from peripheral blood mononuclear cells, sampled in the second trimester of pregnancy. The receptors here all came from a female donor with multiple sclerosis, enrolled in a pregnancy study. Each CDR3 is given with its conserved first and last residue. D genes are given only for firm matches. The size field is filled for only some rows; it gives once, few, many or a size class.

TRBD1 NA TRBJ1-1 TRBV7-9 CAVETGKFTEAFF TGTGCCGTTGAGACAGGGAAGTTCACTGAAGCTTTCTTT
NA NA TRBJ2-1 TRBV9 CASSVGSMGAGEQFF TGTGCCAGCAGCGTAGGTTCCATGGGGGCGGGTGAGCAGTTCTTC
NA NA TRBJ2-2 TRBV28 CASSFGKNTGELFF TGTGCCAGCAGTTTTGGCAAGAACACCGGGGAGCTGTTTTTT
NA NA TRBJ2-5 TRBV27 CASSPGPRAQYF TGTGCCAGCAGTCCGGGCCCCAGGGCCCAGTACTTC
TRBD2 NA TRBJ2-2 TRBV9 CASSVGGRAGTGELFF TGTGCCAGCAGCGTAGGAGGGAGGGCGGGAACCGGGGAGCTGTTTTTT
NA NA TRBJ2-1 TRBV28 CASSFQASAYNEQFF TGTGCCAGCAGTTTTCAGGCATCCGCCTACAATGAGCAGTTCTTC
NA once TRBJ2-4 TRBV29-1 CSVGGLRGKNIQYF TGCAGCGTGGGGGGACTGAGAGGCAAAAACATTCAGTACTTC
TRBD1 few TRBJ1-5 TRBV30 CAWSVTGQGANNQPQHF TGTGCCTGGAGTGTAACGGGGCAGGGGGCTAACAATCAGCCCCAGCATTTT
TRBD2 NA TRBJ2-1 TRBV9 CASGELAFSYEQFF TGTGCCAGCGGGGAACTAGCGTTTTCCTATGAGCAGTTCTTC
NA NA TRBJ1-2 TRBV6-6 CASSPAGRKDGYTF TGTGCCAGCAGTCCCGCCGGGAGAAAGGATGGCTACACCTTC